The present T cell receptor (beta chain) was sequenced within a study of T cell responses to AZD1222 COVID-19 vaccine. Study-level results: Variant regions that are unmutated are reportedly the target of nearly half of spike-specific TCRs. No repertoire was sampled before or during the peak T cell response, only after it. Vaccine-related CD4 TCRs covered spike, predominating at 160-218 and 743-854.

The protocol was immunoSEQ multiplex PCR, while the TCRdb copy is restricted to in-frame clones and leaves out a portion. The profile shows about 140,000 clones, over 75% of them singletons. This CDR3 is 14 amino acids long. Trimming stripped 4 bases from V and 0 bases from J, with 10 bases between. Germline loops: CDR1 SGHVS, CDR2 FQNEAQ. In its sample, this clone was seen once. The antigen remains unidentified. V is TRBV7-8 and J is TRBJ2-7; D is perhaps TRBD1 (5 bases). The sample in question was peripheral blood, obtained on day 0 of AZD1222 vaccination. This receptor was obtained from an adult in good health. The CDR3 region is CASSYGHGSYEQYF. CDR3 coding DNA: TGTGCCAGCAGCTACGGACACGGCTCCTACGAGCAGTACTTC.